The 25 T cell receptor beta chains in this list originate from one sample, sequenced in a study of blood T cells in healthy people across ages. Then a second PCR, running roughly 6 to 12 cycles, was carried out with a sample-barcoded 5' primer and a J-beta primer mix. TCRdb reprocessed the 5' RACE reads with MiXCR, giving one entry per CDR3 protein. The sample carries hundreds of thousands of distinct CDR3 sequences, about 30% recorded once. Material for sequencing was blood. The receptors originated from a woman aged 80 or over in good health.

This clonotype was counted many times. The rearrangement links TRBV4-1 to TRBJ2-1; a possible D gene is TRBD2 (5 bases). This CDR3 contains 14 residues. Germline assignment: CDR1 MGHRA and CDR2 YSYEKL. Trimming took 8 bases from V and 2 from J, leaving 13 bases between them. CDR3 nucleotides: TGCGCCAGCGGAGGCCTAGCAACCTACAATGAGCAGTTCTTC. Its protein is CASGGLATYNEQFF.

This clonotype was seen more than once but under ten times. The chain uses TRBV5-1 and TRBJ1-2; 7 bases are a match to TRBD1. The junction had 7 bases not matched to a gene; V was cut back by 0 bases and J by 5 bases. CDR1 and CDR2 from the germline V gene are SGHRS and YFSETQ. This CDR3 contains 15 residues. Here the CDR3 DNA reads TGCGCCAGCAGCTTGGCCAAGGGGGCAGGGTATGGCTACACCTTC. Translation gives CASSLAKGAGYGYTF.

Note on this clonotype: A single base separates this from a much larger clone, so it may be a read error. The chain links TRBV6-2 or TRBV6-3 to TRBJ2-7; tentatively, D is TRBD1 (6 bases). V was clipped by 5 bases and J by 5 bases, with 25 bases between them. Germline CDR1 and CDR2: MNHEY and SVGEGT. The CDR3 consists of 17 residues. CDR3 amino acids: CASSDPKPGHRFNEQYF. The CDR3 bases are TGTGCCAGCAGTGACCCTAAACCGGGACACAGATTCAACGAGCAGTACTTC.

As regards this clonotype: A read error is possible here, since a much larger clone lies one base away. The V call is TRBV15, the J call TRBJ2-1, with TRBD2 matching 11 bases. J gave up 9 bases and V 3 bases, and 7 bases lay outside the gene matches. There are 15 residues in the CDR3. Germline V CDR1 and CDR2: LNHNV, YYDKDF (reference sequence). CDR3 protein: CATSRPSGGLSEQFF. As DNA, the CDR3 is TGTGCCACCAGCAGGCCTAGCGGGGGGTTGAGTGAGCAGTTCTTC. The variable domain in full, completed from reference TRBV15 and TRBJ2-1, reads DAMVIQNPRYQVTQFGKPVTLSCSQTLNHNVMYWYQQKSSQAPKLLFHYYDKDFNNEADTPDNFQSRRPNTSFCFLDIRSPGLGDTAMYLCATSRPSGGLSEQFFGPGTRLTVL.

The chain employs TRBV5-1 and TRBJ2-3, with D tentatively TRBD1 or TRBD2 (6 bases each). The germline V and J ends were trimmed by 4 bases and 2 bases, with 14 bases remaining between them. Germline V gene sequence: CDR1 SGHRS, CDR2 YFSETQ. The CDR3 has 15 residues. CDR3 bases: TGCGCCAGCAGCATGACAGGACTATCCACAGATACGCAGTATTTT. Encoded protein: CASSMTGLSTDTQYF.

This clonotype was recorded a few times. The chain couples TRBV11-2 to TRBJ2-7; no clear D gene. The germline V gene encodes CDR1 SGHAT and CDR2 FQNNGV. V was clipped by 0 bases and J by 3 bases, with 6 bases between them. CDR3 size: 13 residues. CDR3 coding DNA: TGTGCCAGCAGCTTAGAGCAGAACTACGAGCAGTACTTC. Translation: CASSLEQNYEQYF.

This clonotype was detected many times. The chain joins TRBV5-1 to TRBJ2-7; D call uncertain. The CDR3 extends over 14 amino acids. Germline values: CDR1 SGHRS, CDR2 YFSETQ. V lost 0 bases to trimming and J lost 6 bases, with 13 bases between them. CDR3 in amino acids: CASSLDVVALEQYF. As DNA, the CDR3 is TGCGCCAGCAGCTTGGATGTAGTAGCCCTCGAGCAGTACTTC.

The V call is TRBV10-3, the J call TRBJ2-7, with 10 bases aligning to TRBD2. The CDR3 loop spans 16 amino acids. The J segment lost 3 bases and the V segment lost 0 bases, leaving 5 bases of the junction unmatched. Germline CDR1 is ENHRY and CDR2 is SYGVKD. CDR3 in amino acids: CAISESGLAELYEQYF. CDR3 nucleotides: TGTGCCATCAGTGAGTCAGGACTAGCGGAGCTCTACGAGCAGTACTTC.

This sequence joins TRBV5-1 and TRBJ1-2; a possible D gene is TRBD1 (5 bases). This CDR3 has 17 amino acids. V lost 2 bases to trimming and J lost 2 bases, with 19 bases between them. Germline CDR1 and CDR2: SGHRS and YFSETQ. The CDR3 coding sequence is TGCGCCAGCAGCTTACGGGACCGAGGGTTCTTAAACTATGGCTACACCTTC. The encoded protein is CASSLRDRGFLNYGYTF.

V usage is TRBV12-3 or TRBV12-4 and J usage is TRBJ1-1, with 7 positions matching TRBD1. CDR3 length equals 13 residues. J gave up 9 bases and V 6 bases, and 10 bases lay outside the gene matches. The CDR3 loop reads CASRETTGAKAFF. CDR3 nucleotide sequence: TGTGCCAGCAGAGAAACTACAGGGGCAAAAGCTTTCTTT.

CDR3 region: CASTTSRKMYNQPQHF. Written as DNA, the CDR3 is TGTGCCAGCACCACTTCCAGGAAAATGTACAATCAGCCCCAGCATTTT. The chain links TRBV2 to TRBJ1-5; D is unclear. Trimming removed 7 bases at V and 3 bases at J, with 19 bases between. Germline V lookup: CDR1 SNHLY, CDR2 FYNNEI. The CDR3 sequence is 16 residues long. The full variable domain, in which reference TRBV2 and TRBJ1-5 provide the parts outside the CDR3, is EPEVTQTPSHQVTQMGQEVILRCVPISNHLYFYWYRQILGQKVEFLVSFYNNEISEKSEIFDDQFSVERPDGSNFTLKIRSTKLEDSAMYFCASTTSRKMYNQPQHFGDGTRLSIL.

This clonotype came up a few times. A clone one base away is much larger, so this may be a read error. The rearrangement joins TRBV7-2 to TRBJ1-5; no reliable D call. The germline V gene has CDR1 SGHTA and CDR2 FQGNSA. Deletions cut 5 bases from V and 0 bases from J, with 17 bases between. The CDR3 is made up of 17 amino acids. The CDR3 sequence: CASSPFRIGYSNQPQHF. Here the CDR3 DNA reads TGTGCCAGCAGCCCCTTTCGGATCGGTTATAGCAATCAGCCCCAGCATTTT. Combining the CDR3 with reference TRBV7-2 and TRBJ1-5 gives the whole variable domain GAGVSQSPSNKVTEKGKDVELRCDPISGHTALYWYRQSLGQGLEFLIYFQGNSAPDKSGLPSDRFSAERTGGSVSTLTIQRTQQEDSAVYLCASSPFRIGYSNQPQHFGDGTRLSIL.

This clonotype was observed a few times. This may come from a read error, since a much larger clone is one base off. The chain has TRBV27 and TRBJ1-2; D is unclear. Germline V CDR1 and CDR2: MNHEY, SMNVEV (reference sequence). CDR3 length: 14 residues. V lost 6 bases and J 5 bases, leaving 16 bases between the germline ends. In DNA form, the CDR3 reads TGTGCCAGCAGGAACCATTCCCCGGGGTATGGCTACACCTTC. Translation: CASRNHSPGYGYTF.

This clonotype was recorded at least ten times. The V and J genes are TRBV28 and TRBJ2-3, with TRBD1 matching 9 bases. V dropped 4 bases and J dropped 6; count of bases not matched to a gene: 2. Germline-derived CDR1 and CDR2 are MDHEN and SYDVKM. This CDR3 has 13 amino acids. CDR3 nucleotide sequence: TGTGCCAGCAGTTACAGGGGGCAGGATACGCAGTATTTT. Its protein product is CASSYRGQDTQYF.

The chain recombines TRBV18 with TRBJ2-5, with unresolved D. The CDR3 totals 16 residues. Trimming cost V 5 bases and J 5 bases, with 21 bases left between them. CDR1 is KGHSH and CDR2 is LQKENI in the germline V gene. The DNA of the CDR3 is TGTGCCAGCTCAAGCGCCGGATTAGGTATCCATGAGACCCAGTACTTC. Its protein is CASSSAGLGIHETQYF.

The CDR3 protein is CASRDPSESVVKTFF. CDR3 coding DNA: TGTGCCAGCAGAGACCCGTCAGAATCGGTGGTCAAAACTTTCTTT. The V call is TRBV28, the J call TRBJ1-1; no reliable D call. The CDR3 length is 15 residues. V dropped 6 bases and J dropped 12 bases, with 26 bases sitting between them. Germline CDR1 MDHEN, CDR2 SYDVKM.

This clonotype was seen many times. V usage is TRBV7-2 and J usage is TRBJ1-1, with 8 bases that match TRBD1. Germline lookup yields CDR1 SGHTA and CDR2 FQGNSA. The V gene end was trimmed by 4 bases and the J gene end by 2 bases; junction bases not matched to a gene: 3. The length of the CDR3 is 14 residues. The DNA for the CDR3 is TGTGCCAGCAGCTCGGACAGGGTTAACACTGAAGCTTTCTTT. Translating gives CASSSDRVNTEAFF.

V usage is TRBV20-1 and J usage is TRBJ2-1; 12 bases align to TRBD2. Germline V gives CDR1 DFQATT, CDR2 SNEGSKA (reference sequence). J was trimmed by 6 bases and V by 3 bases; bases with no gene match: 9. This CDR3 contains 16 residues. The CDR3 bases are TGCAGTGCTAGCCCACCGGGACTAGCGGGTTTCAATGAGCAGTTCTTC. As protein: CSASPPGLAGFNEQFF.

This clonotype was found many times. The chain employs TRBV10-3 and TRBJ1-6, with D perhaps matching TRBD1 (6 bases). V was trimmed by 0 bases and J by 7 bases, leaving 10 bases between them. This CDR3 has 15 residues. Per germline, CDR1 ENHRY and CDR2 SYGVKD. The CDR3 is CAISESPGTNSPLHF. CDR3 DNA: TGTGCCATCAGTGAGTCCCCAGGGACAAATTCACCCCTCCACTTT.

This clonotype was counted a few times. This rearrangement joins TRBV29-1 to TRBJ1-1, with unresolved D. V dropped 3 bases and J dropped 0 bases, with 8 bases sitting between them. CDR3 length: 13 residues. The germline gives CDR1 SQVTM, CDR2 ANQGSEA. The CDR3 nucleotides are TGCAGCGTTGAGGCAGTAATGAACACTGAAGCTTTCTTT. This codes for CSVEAVMNTEAFF. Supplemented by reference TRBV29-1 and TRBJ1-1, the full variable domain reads SAVISQKPSRDICQRGTSLTIQCQVDSQVTMMFWYRQQPGQSLTLIATANQGSEATYESGFVIDKFPISRPNLTFSTLTVSNMSPEDSSIYLCSVEAVMNTEAFFGQGTRLTVV.

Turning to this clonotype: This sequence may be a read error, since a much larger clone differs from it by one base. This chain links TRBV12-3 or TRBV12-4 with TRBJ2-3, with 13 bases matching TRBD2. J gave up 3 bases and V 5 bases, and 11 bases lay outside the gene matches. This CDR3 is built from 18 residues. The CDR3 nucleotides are TGTGCCAGCAGTCCTGAGCGGTGGACTAGCGGGGGAACAGATACGCAGTATTTT. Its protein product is CASSPERWTSGGTDTQYF.

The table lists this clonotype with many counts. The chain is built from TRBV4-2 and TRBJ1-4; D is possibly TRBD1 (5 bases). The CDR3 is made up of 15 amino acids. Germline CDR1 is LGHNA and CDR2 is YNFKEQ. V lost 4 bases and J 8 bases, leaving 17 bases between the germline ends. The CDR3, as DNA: TGTGCCAGCAGCCTCCGGCCCGACAGTCGGGAAAAACTGTTTTTT. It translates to CASSLRPDSREKLFF.

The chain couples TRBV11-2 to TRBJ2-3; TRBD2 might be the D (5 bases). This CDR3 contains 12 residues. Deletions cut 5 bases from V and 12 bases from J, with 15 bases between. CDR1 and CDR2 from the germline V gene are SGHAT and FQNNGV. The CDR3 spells CASSPLGANQYF. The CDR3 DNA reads TGTGCCAGCAGCCCCTTGGGAGCTAATCAGTATTTT.

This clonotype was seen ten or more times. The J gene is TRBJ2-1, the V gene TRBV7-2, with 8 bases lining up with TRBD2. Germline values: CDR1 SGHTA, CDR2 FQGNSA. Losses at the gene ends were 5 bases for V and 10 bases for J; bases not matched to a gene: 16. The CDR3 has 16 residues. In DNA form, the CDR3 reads TGTGCCAGCAGCCCGCGCCCAGGACTAGCTGGCAACGAGCAGTTCTTC. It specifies CASSPRPGLAGNEQFF.

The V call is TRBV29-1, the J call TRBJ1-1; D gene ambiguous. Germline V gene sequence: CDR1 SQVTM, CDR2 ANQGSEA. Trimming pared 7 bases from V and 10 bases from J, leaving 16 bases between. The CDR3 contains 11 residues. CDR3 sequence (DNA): TGCAGCGCCTACCGGCCGACGGCAGCTTTCTTT. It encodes CSAYRPTAAFF.